This paragraph reports one TCR beta chain. There is no known antigen for this receptor. Qualities for individual bases were not recorded, and no much larger clone is one base off. The CDR3 regions of human TCRbeta chains were analyzed by immunosequencing. For the original study's pipeline: Repertoire TCRs were checked for matches against a reference library of SARS-CoV-2-specific TCRs that had been generated using the MIRA antigen-specificity platform. Breadth meant the fraction of unique TCRs that were SARS-CoV-2-associated, whereas depth meant the fraction of total T cells that were SARS-CoV-2-associated. Each spike-specific TCR was assigned to its reactive spike region and to a CD4 or CD8 class using the MIRA data. Log10-transformed breadth and depth values were compared by one-way ANOVA with Sidak's multiple comparisons tests. TCRdb mirrors the immuneACCESS table, restricted to in-frame sequences. Some clones are absent from its copies; in checked studies, under half trace to an unresolved V gene, and the reason for the others is unknown. The DNA gave D and trimming, while V, J and clone size come from that table. Across this sample there are around 120,000 clones, with roughly 84% seen only once. Over 5.5% of the sample is taken by the ten largest.

The sample is drawn from a study of T cell responses to AZD1222 COVID-19 vaccine (dated by TCRdb to the early 2020s). Broadly, across the study: AZD1222 recipients whose second dose came at about 4 weeks and those whose second dose came at about 12 weeks were combined into one group, since spike-specific TCR depth and breadth did not differ between the two schedules. A total of around 240 trial participants underwent TCR sequencing, of whom about 200 received two doses of AZD1222 and around 25 received two doses of the MenACWY control vaccine. Trial participants were enrolled by age into 18-55, 56-69 and 70-plus year subgroups, with roughly 160, 29 and 62 TCR-sequenced participants respectively. Broad study findings and their caveats: Spike-specific TCR breadth and depth rose significantly after two AZD1222 doses compared with day 0 and with MenACWY recipients. Participants were mostly white British and included more females than males, and it was suggested by the authors that clonal diversity may have been underestimated. The whole spike protein was spanned by vaccine-associated CD4 TCRs, and dominant responses were seen in regions 160-218 and 743-854. Epitopes outside the regions mutated in the B.1.351 and B.1.1.7 variants were reportedly recognized by nearly half of the unique spike-specific TCRs. In the small 56-69-year group, the increase in depth fell short of significance, most likely because of low power. Because no day 14 peak-response samples were available, repertoires were characterized only after the peak T cell response. Conclusions about previously exposed vaccinees were limited because only a handful of AZD1222 recipients were SARS-CoV-2 seropositive at baseline.

In light of the paper, this sample's time point label describes: baseline before first vaccination. Samples from vaccinated people were obtained from the UK trials COV001 and COV002, which included a single-blind randomized controlled phase 2/3 trial of AZD1222 (ChAdOx1 nCoV-19) in healthy adults. Trial participant PBMC samples were collected at day 0 and day 28 after the second dose for TCRbeta chain sequencing. Measured from the cysteine to the phenylalanine, the CDR3 is 13 residues long. Only CDR3 DNA is held: 39 bases, read in frame from base 1. Between the V and J ends, shortened by 2 bases and 5 bases respectively, the junction contains 11 bases. The germline V gene yields SGHRS for CDR1 and YFSETQ for CDR2.

The sequence is built from TRBV5-1 and TRBJ2-7, with an unclear D gene assignment. This sample comprised peripheral blood, obtained on day 0 of AZD1222 vaccination. The source of this sequence is an adult in good health. CDR3 sequence: CASSLLVGHEQYF. At the DNA level, the sequence is TGCGCCAGCAGCTTATTGGTCGGCCACGAGCAGTACTTC.